One and the same sample provided the 23 T cell receptor beta chains below, sequenced in a study of shared clonotypes between healthy human individuals. Using immunoSEQ multiplex PCR, the repertoire was profiled, and TCRdb retains in-frame clones only, with some absent. This sample yields 950,000 to 1,300,000 clones, of which more than 60% are seen a single time; about 1.5% belongs to the top ten. The sample comprised memory CD4+ T cells sorted from blood. Subset meaning: CD45RA-negative fraction. These receptors originate from a man aged 18 to 30 in good health.

This chain uses TRBV9 with TRBJ2-1, with a possible D match to TRBD1 (6 bases). Germline V CDR1 and CDR2: SGDLS, YYNGEE. CDR3 length equals 13 residues. V was trimmed by 2 bases and J by 8 bases, leaving 11 bases between them. CDR3 coding DNA: TGTGCCAGCAGCGTTCAACCAGGGGATGAGCAGTTCTTC. Translating it yields CASSVQPGDEQFF.

The chain combines TRBV19 with TRBJ2-5; D remains ambiguous. The V gene lost 4 bases and the J gene lost 5 bases, with 11 bases spanning the gap. Looked up from germline, CDR1 is LNHDA and CDR2 is SQIVND (reference sequence). The length of the CDR3 is 13 residues. CDR3 residues: CASSRAFGETQYF. In DNA, the CDR3 is TGTGCCAGTAGTAGGGCCTTCGGGGAGACCCAGTACTTC.

The CDR3 region is CASSLGTSGGQPQHF. The CDR3 bases are TGTGCCAGCAGCTTAGGGACCAGCGGAGGCCAGCCCCAGCATTTT. This sequence joins TRBV7-9 and TRBJ1-5; D is ambiguous. Trimming removed 1 base at V and 7 bases at J, with 14 bases between. Germline CDR1 is SEHNR and CDR2 is FQNEAQ (reference sequence). The CDR3 contains 15 residues.

V gene TRBV30 combines with J gene TRBJ2-5; D remains ambiguous. The CDR3 contains 12 residues. Between the trimmed V and J ends, which lost 1 base and 0 bases, there was a span of 3 bases. CDR1 and CDR2 from the germline V gene are GTSNPN and SVGIG (reference sequence). The DNA for the CDR3 is TGTGCCTGGAGTGCACACCAAGAGACCCAGTACTTC. This translates into CAWSAHQETQYF.

This clone was detected once. V usage is TRBV7-6 and J usage is TRBJ1-6, with a tentative D call TRBD1 (5 bases). The germline gives CDR1 SGHVS, CDR2 FNYEAQ. The CDR3 is made up of 14 amino acids. V was clipped by 1 base and J by 5 bases, with 6 bases between them. The chain's CDR3 is CASSLGGNNSPLHF. Written as DNA, the CDR3 is TGTGCCAGCAGCTTAGGGGGGAATAATTCACCCCTCCACTTT.

J is TRBJ2-7 and V is TRBV5-4; D gene ambiguous. This CDR3 spans 16 amino acids. V gave up 0 bases and J gave up 2 bases, with 15 bases separating them. The V gene's germline CDR1 is SGHNT and CDR2 YYREEE (reference sequence). CDR3 nucleotide sequence: TGTGCCAGCAGCTTGGACGAGGCGCGACATACCTACGAGCAGTACTTC. Translating gives CASSLDEARHTYEQYF.

As to this clone: A much larger clone is a single base away; this may be a read error. The chain links TRBV6-6 to TRBJ2-7; 14 nucleotides line up with TRBD2. The CDR3 loop spans 14 amino acids. Germline V gene lookup returns CDR1 MNHNY and CDR2 SVGAGI (reference sequence). Trimming at V came to 6 bases and at J to 3 bases, leaving 1 base not matched to a gene. The CDR3 DNA reads as TGTGCCAGCAGCGGGACTAGCGGGAGCTACGAGCAGTACTTC. Its translation is CASSGTSGSYEQYF.

The V and J genes are TRBV6-5 and TRBJ1-4; D perhaps matches TRBD1 (5 bases). The ends were cut back, 6 bases at V and 4 bases at J, with 12 bases in the middle. Germline V gene data show CDR1 as MNHEY and CDR2 as SVGAGI. CDR3 size: 14 residues. The CDR3 nucleotides read TGTGCCAGCAGGGCCGAGGGGCTTAATGAAAAACTGTTTTTT. This gives the protein CASRAEGLNEKLFF.

The chain combines TRBV6-5 with TRBJ2-7; D is undetermined. Germline V CDR1 and CDR2: MNHEY, SVGAGI. V was pared by 5 bases and J by 4 bases, with 18 bases between. The CDR3 runs 15 residues. The CDR3: CASSTPVGTVYEQYF. CDR3 bases: TGTGCCAGCAGTACCCCCGTAGGCACAGTGTACGAGCAGTACTTC.

The chain uses TRBV6-5 and TRBJ1-2; a weak D match, TRBD1 (6 bases). The germline CDR1 and CDR2 sequences are MNHEY and SVGAGI. The V end was cut by 4 bases, the J end by 4 bases, with 13 bases between. CDR3 length: 14 amino acids. The CDR3 is CASSSPGVTYGYTF. CDR3 nucleotides: TGTGCCAGCAGTTCCCCAGGGGTGACCTATGGCTACACCTTC.

This clone turned up a few times. The chain links TRBV2 to TRBJ1-1; 11 bases map to TRBD1. The germline V gene encodes CDR1 SNHLY and CDR2 FYNNEI. The J segment lost 6 bases and the V segment lost 8 bases, leaving 5 bases of the junction unmatched. The CDR3 spans 13 residues. CDR3 bases: TGTGCCAGCGGAGGACAGGGGGCTGCTGAAGCTTTCTTT. Translation: CASGGQGAAEAFF.

The V call is TRBV7-2, the J call TRBJ2-3, with D tentatively TRBD1 (5 bases). The CDR3 runs to 17 residues. CDR1 SGHTA and CDR2 FQGNSA come from the germline V gene. V lost 1 base and J lost 0, with 14 bases in between. For the CDR3, the DNA is TGTGCCAGCAGCTTAGGATATAGGGGTTCTAGCACAGATACGCAGTATTTT. Its protein is CASSLGYRGSSTDTQYF.

V gene TRBV6-1 combines with J gene TRBJ2-3, with 7 bases fitting TRBD2. Losses at the gene ends were 7 bases for V and 4 bases for J; bases not matched to a gene: 11. Germline assignment: CDR1 MNHNS and CDR2 SASEGT. This CDR3 region has 15 residues. As DNA, the CDR3 is TGTGCCAGCACCGAGGAGGGAGGGCCCGCAGATACGCAGTATTTT. Translated: CASTEEGGPADTQYF.

The chain employs TRBV7-2 and TRBJ1-2; D may be TRBD1 (5 bases). Trimming cost V 1 base and J 5 bases, with 14 bases left between them. Germline V lookup: CDR1 SGHTA, CDR2 FQGNSA. This CDR3 is 15 amino acids long. The CDR3 sequence: CASSLGQGELYGYTF. CDR3 sequence (DNA): TGTGCCAGCAGCTTAGGGCAGGGAGAATTATATGGCTACACCTTC. Full variable domain (missing parts from reference TRBV7-2 and TRBJ1-2): GAGVSQSPSNKVTEKGKDVELRCDPISGHTALYWYRQSLGQGLEFLIYFQGNSAPDKSGLPSDRFSAERTGGSVSTLTIQRTQQEDSAVYLCASSLGQGELYGYTFGSGTRLTVV.

Details on this clone: In the same sample, other DNA sequences code for this CDR3. The rearrangement uses TRBV5-1 and TRBJ2-7; D is undetermined. From germline, CDR1 is SGHRS and CDR2 YFSETQ. V lost 0 bases, J lost 3 bases, and 7 bases lay in between. This CDR3 region has 13 residues. The CDR3 bases are TGCGCCAGCAGCTTGGATTCGTTCTACGAGCAGTACTTC. This translates into CASSLDSFYEQYF.

The chain combines TRBV2 with TRBJ2-2; 7 nucleotides match TRBD1. Germline V gene data show CDR1 as SNHLY and CDR2 as FYNNEI. V trimming: 6 bases; J trimming: 4 bases; junction bases outside the gene matches: 8. The CDR3 contains 15 residues. CDR3 protein: CASRDDRAPTGELFF. The CDR3 DNA sequence: TGTGCCAGCAGGGACGACAGGGCCCCCACCGGGGAGCTGTTTTTT.

The CDR3 here is CASSATSGANVLTF. The CDR3 DNA follows: TGTGCCAGCAGCGCCACTTCTGGGGCCAACGTCCTGACTTTC. The J gene is TRBJ2-6, the V gene TRBV6-1; D is unresolved. CDR1 is MNHNS and CDR2 is SASEGT in the germline V gene. The CDR3 length is 14 residues. Trimming stripped 6 bases from V and 1 base from J, with 7 bases between.

This chain links TRBV7-3 with TRBJ2-5; weak D call: TRBD2 (5 bases). Germline lookup yields CDR1 SGHTA and CDR2 FQGTGA. Trimming stripped 3 bases from V and 7 bases from J, with 12 bases between. The CDR3 is made up of 13 amino acids. For the CDR3, the DNA is TGTGCCAGCAGCTTCGACCGCGAGGGGACCCAGTACTTC. Protein sequence: CASSFDREGTQYF.

The rearrangement joins TRBV7-9 to TRBJ2-5; D gene uncertain. CDR3 length: 14 amino acids. The V end was cut by 2 bases, the J end by 2 bases, with 9 bases between. From germline, CDR1 is SEHNR and CDR2 FQNEAQ (reference sequence). CDR3: CASSLRTLQETQYF. The CDR3 DNA sequence: TGTGCCAGCAGCTTACGGACCCTGCAAGAGACCCAGTACTTC.

This clone was detected only a few times. V is TRBV19 and J is TRBJ2-7; a possible D gene is TRBD1 (6 bases). Germline lookup yields CDR1 LNHDA and CDR2 SQIVND (reference sequence). V dropped 6 bases and J dropped 3 bases, with 21 bases sitting between them. CDR3 length equals 16 residues. The CDR3 sequence is CASSPFALGQRYEQYF. For the CDR3, the DNA is TGTGCCAGTAGCCCCTTCGCTTTGGGACAACGCTACGAGCAGTACTTC.

The chain joins TRBV4-3 to TRBJ2-1, with 7 positions matching TRBD2. The CDR3 has 16 residues. Per germline, CDR1 LGHNA and CDR2 YSLEER. V lost 1 base and J lost 6; bases outside the gene matches: 9. CDR3 sequence (DNA): TGCGCCAGCAGCCAAGCAGCAGGGAGGGCGTTCAATGAGCAGTTCTTC. Its protein product is CASSQAAGRAFNEQFF.

The chain recombines TRBV30 with TRBJ2-3; 9 nucleotides agree with TRBD1. After removal of 0 bases from V and 2 bases from J, the junction contained 3 bases not matched to a gene. Germline V lookup: CDR1 GTSNPN, CDR2 SVGIG (reference sequence). The CDR3 has 15 amino acids. The CDR3 sequence: CAWSVEQGATDTQYF. CDR3 nucleotides: TGTGCCTGGAGTGTGGAACAGGGGGCCACAGATACGCAGTATTTT.

The rearrangement links TRBV19 to TRBJ2-2, with 10 bases matching TRBD1. Germline-derived CDR1 and CDR2 are LNHDA and SQIVND (reference sequence). The J segment lost 4 bases and the V segment lost 3 bases, leaving 2 bases of the junction unmatched. This CDR3 has 15 residues. In DNA, the CDR3 is TGTGCCAGTAGTATCCGGACAGGGGGCACCGGGGAGCTGTTTTTT. Protein sequence: CASSIRTGGTGELFF.